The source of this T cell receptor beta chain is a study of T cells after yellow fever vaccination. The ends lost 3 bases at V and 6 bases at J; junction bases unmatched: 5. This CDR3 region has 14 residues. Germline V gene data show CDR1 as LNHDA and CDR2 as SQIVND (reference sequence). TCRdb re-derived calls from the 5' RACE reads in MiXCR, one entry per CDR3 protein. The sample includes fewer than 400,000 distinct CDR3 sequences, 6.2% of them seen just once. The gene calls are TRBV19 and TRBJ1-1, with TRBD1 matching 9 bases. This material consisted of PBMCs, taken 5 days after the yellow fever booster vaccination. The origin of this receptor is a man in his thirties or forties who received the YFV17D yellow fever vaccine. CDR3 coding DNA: TGTGCCAGTAGTATGAGGACAGGGGCGGCTGAAGCTTTCTTT. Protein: CASSMRTGAAEAFF.